These T cell receptor beta chains were read from a single sample in a study of T cells in Graves' hyperthyroidism and ophthalmopathy. TCRdb fed the multiplex PCR reads into MiXCR, producing one record per CDR3 protein. The sample includes roughly 570,000 distinct CDR3 sequences, 15% to 19% of them seen just once. Input material: blood. These receptors were obtained from a woman under 40 with Graves' hyperthyroidism. CDR3s include the opening cysteine and the closing phenylalanine or tryptophan. D genes are given only for firm matches. Size tells how often a clone was seen (once, few, many) or the class of an expanded clone, and some rows leave it out.

>.|TRBJ2-7|many|TRBV11-2
CASSIESEQYF
TGTGCCAGCAGTATAGAGTCCGAGCAGTACTTC
>.|TRBJ2-3|few|TRBV6-9
CASSYSSGSTDTQYF
TGTGCCAGCAGTTACAGTAGCGGCAGCACAGATACGCAGTATTTT
>.|TRBJ1-2|.|TRBV27
CASSFIGEDGYTF
TGTGCCAGCAGTTTTATAGGAGAGGATGGCTACACCTTC
>TRBD2|TRBJ2-1|.|TRBV4-1
CASSQSRGGEQFF
TGCGCCAGCAGCCAATCTCGGGGGGGTGAGCAGTTCTTC
>TRBD1|TRBJ1-1|many|TRBV6-1
CASSRDSAGAFF
TGTGCCAGCAGCAGGGACAGTGCGGGAGCTTTCTTT
>.|TRBJ1-6|many|TRBV11-2
CASSSRVGDSPLHF
TGTGCCAGCAGCTCCCGGGTCGGGGATTCACCCCTCCACTTT
>.|TRBJ2-1|many|TRBV7-9
CASSSSAGEGGEQFF
TGTGCCAGCAGCTCCTCCGCAGGGGAGGGGGGTGAGCAGTTCTTC
>TRBD2|TRBJ2-1|.|TRBV27
CASSWRLSGGEQFF
TGTGCCAGCAGTTGGCGCCTCTCGGGGGGTGAGCAGTTCTTC
>TRBD2|TRBJ2-1|.|TRBV4-3
CASSQESLAGLGSYNEQFF
TGCGCCAGCAGCCAAGAGTCCCTAGCGGGGCTGGGCTCCTACAATGAGCAGTTCTTC
>.|TRBJ1-1|few|TRBV19
CASSIQGRAFF
TGTGCCAGTAGTATTCAGGGGAGGGCTTTCTTT
>.|TRBJ2-6|many|TRBV12-3/TRBV12-4
CASREAASGANVLTF
TGTGCCAGCAGGGAAGCGGCGTCTGGGGCCAACGTCCTGACTTTC
>.|TRBJ2-1|many|TRBV3-1
CASSFGLSNEQFF
TGTGCCAGCAGCTTCGGCCTCTCCAATGAGCAGTTCTTC
>.|TRBJ1-5|.|TRBV27
CASSSDGHQPQHF
TGTGCCAGCAGCTCCGACGGGCATCAGCCCCAGCATTTT
>TRBD2|TRBJ2-1|few|TRBV4-1
CASSQDRVAGGPRNEQFF
TGCGCCAGCAGCCAAGATAGGGTAGCGGGAGGGCCAAGGAATGAGCAGTTCTTC
>TRBD2|TRBJ2-1|many|TRBV5-6
CASSWRREGPYNEQFF
TGTGCCAGCAGTTGGAGGCGGGAGGGCCCCTACAATGAGCAGTTCTTC
>.|TRBJ2-1|many|TRBV2
CASSSDEQFF
TGTGCCAGCAGTAGCGATGAGCAGTTCTTC
>.|TRBJ2-3|many|TRBV30
CAWSVPSITDTQYF
TGTGCCTGGAGCGTACCGTCGATAACAGATACGCAGTATTTT
>TRBD1|TRBJ1-2|.|TRBV19
CASSAGTGGFSVGYTF
TGTGCCAGTTCCGCCGGGACAGGGGGCTTCTCGGTTGGCTACACCTTC
>.|TRBJ1-1|many|TRBV12-3/TRBV12-4
CASSLSSLNTEAFF
TGTGCCAGCAGTTTAAGTAGCCTTAACACTGAAGCTTTCTTT
>.|TRBJ1-2|few|TRBV27
CASSLSGWGEMDGYTF
TGTGCCAGCAGTTTATCGGGTTGGGGGGAAATGGATGGCTACACCTTC
>TRBD1|TRBJ2-1|.|TRBV7-7
CASSADRGVSNEQFF
TGTGCCAGCAGCGCGGACAGGGGAGTTTCCAATGAGCAGTTCTTC
>TRBD1|TRBJ2-7|.|TRBV7-6
CASGSRQGSSSYEQYF
TGTGCCAGCGGCTCTAGACAGGGGTCATCCTCCTACGAGCAGTACTTT
>.|TRBJ2-3|many|TRBV7-2
CASSQWSGRALTDTQYF
TGTGCCAGCAGCCAGTGGTCGGGGAGAGCCTTAACAGATACGCAGTATTTT
>.|TRBJ1-5|many|TRBV20-1
CSASPGTRSNQPQHF
TGCAGTGCTAGCCCCGGGACAAGAAGCAATCAGCCCCAGCATTTT
>.|TRBJ2-5|few|TRBV7-2
CASSTPSLVSKTQYF
TGTGCCAGCAGCACGCCATCCTTAGTTAGCAAGACCCAGTACTTC
>TRBD2|TRBJ2-1|.|TRBV5-6
CASSLAVSGRGRGHNEQFF
TGTGCCAGCAGCTTGGCCGTGAGCGGGAGGGGACGGGGCCACAATGAGCAGTTCTTC
>.|TRBJ1-1|.|TRBV6-5
CASSYRGPTEAFF
TGTGCCAGCAGTTACCGGGGGCCCACTGAAGCTTTCTTT
>.|TRBJ2-2|.|TRBV20-1
CSARDHSPSRSGELFF
TGCAGTGCTAGAGATCATTCCCCCTCCAGGTCCGGGGAGCTGTTTTTT
>.|TRBJ1-1|many|TRBV20-1
CSAKLWELNTEAFF
TGCAGTGCTAAGCTCTGGGAGTTGAACACTGAAGCTTTCTTT
>.|TRBJ2-7|many|TRBV2
CASTEETYEQYF
TGTGCCAGCACTGAGGAAACCTACGAGCAGTACTTC
>.|TRBJ1-6|.|TRBV6-5
CASSYQLGNSPLHF
TGTGCCAGCAGTTACCAACTAGGGAATTCACCCCTCCACTTT
>.|TRBJ1-2|few|TRBV19
CASSDRHTRGGYTF
TGTGCCAGTAGTGATCGACACACCCGCGGTGGCTACACCTTC
>.|TRBJ1-4|few|TRBV19
CASRRTANNEKLFF
TGTGCCAGTAGAAGGACAGCGAATAATGAAAAACTGTTTTTT
>.|TRBJ2-1|many|TRBV7-2
CASSPDRRDEQFF
TGTGCCAGCAGCCCCGACCGGCGCGATGAGCAGTTCTTC
>.|TRBJ1-1|few|TRBV5-4
CASSLEAGLGGAFF
TGTGCCAGCAGCTTGGAGGCTGGTTTGGGTGGAGCTTTCTTT
>.|TRBJ2-3|many|TRBV5-1
CASSPAVETQYF
TGCGCCAGCAGCCCTGCCGTGGAAACGCAGTATTTT
>.|TRBJ2-5|.|TRBV5-8
CASSLGDGYQETQYF
TGTGCCAGCAGCTTGGGGGACGGCTACCAAGAGACCCAGTACTTC
>.|TRBJ2-3|.|TRBV20-1
CSARGGLGGDTQYF
TGCAGTGCTAGAGGGGGGCTAGGGGGAGATACGCAGTATTTT
>.|TRBJ2-7|many|TRBV18
CASSPRLEATYEQYF
TGTGCCAGCTCACCACGTCTCGAGGCCACCTACGAGCAGTACTTC
>TRBD2|TRBJ2-7|many|TRBV6-1
CASSRGRARAYEQYF
TGTGCCAGTTCCCGCGGGAGGGCCCGAGCCTACGAGCAGTACTTC
>TRBD1|TRBJ2-3|many|TRBV28
CASRVGQGGPDTQYF
TGTGCCAGCAGAGTGGGACAGGGGGGCCCAGATACGCAGTATTTT
>.|TRBJ2-1|many|TRBV5-1
CASSLEARGNEQFF
TGCGCCAGCAGCTTGGAGGCTAGGGGCAATGAGCAGTTCTTC
>.|TRBJ2-7|many|TRBV28
CASSAGALSYEQYF
TGTGCCAGCAGCGCTGGGGCCCTGAGCTACGAGCAGTACTTC
>TRBD2|TRBJ2-5|many|TRBV30
CAWYSGRGETQYF
TGTGCCTGGTATAGCGGGAGAGGGGAGACCCAGTACTTC
>.|TRBJ2-3|many|TRBV5-1
CASSLGKGRHVTDTQYF
TGCGCCAGCAGCTTGGGGAAGGGGCGGCACGTCACAGATACGCAGTATTTT
>.|TRBJ1-2|many|TRBV27
CASSPPGSRYGYTF
TGTGCCAGCAGTCCACCCGGGAGCAGATATGGCTACACCTTC
>TRBD2|TRBJ2-1|many|TRBV30
CAWRLAGEINEQFF
TGTGCCTGGAGACTAGCGGGAGAGATAAATGAGCAGTTCTTC
>TRBD2|TRBJ2-5|many|TRBV15
CATSRGLAEEETQYF
TGTGCCACCAGCAGGGGACTAGCGGAAGAAGAGACCCAGTACTTC
>TRBD2|TRBJ2-3|few|TRBV29-1
CSVDRRPLAGGGTDTQYF
TGCAGCGTTGACAGGCGCCCGTTAGCGGGAGGGGGCACAGATACGCAGTATTTT
>TRBD2|TRBJ2-3|.|TRBV20-1
CSAYMAGESTDTQYF
TGCAGTGCTTATATGGCGGGAGAAAGCACAGATACGCAGTATTTT
>.|TRBJ2-1|few|TRBV5-6
CASSLGGVAVKWNEQFF
TGTGCCAGCAGCTTGGGTGGGGTAGCGGTGAAATGGAATGAGCAGTTCTTC
>.|TRBJ2-1|.|TRBV5-1
CASQGQISYNEQFF
TGCGCCAGCCAGGGACAAATCTCCTACAATGAGCAGTTCTTC